This T cell receptor (beta chain) emerged from a study of cytomegalovirus exposure and HLA in healthy donors (dated by TCRdb to 2017 to 2019). Study-level background: In an earlier analysis of roughly 500 of the donors, around 300 Gb of sequence data and approximately 100 million unique TCR beta sequences from roughly 190 million T cells were reported. An early release that covered roughly 600 HLA-typed donors contained 300 to 350 gigabases of sequencing data and 70 million to 100 million unique TCR sequences. Among the roughly 370 genotyped donors, about 85% belonged to the genetic ancestry cluster associated with self-reported Caucasian donors. The study aimed to test whether cataloging public T cell receptors could reveal signatures of past pathogen exposure. The study used immunosequencing to profile the T cell repertoires of several hundred subjects and linked those repertoires to cytomegalovirus serostatus. In addition to the first cohort of approximately 650 subjects, a separate validation cohort of 120 different subjects was used. High-throughput TCR immunosequencing, statistical association of individual TCRs with disease status, and machine learning were combined to predict cytomegalovirus infection status. A later analysis re-examined previously published TCR beta repertoires from 500 to 700 donors and added high-resolution HLA genotyping to investigate patterns of TCR occurrence. In the later analysis, no new phenotypic data were used to find candidate immune exposures; instead, reliance was placed on TCR beta sequences and their occurrence across donors. In an earlier analysis of 587 of the donors, high-throughput TCR beta sequencing was used to judge whether each TCR beta V gene segment behaved as functional or pseudogenic. Donor age, sex, ethnicity and CMV serostatus were compiled together with the repertoire data. A later genetic analysis took genome-wide SNP genotypes for about 55% of the 666 donors and used that subset as a discovery cohort. Every repertoire in the discovery cohort had been generated on one and the same sequencing platform. HLA typing covered class I and class II loci at four-digit resolution. The number of typed donors differed by locus: about 620-640 for A, B, C, DRB1 and DQB1; 500 to 550 for DQA1; 606 for DPA1; and roughly 450 for DPB1. Roughly 5 DR-DQ haplotypes were handled as single units for association and clustering, since linkage in the cohort was strong. Among over 350 genotyped donors of the cohort, an average of around 240,000 unique TCR beta nucleotide sequences were sequenced per donor, roughly 20% of them non-productive. The paper as a whole reports these results and caveats: The sequencing pipeline was judged likely to have produced a cluster of highly shared sequence variants as a technical artifact. Because some donors lacked HLA typing at each locus, the association tests relied only on the typed subset. Across donors, most TCR sequences were observed very rarely, whereas some public TCRs were present in many individuals. According to a later analysis, parvovirus B19, influenza, CMV and Epstein-Barr virus appeared linked to several top co-occurrence clusters. Because counts were too low, about 15 rarely observed V segments, including chromosome 9 orphons, were left out of the earlier analysis of roughly 600 of the donors. The cohort was sequenced for TCR beta chains only, and without alpha or paired-chain data the features that could be detected were limited. V-gene and J-gene trimming of TCR beta chains was associated with a missense DCLRE1C variant in a later genetic analysis, and the association was replicated in an independent cohort. The study listed 170 or so TCR beta chains as associated with cytomegalovirus. Specific HLA alleles were associated with around 18,000 TCR beta sequences at a false discovery rate of 0.05 in a later analysis. It was suggested by the authors that the approach could potentially be generalized to other disease states and immunological phenotypes. According to a later genetic analysis, donors in an Asian-associated ancestry cluster had fewer N-insertions in productive TCRs than the approximately 650-donor mean. According to a later analysis, most CMV-associated TCR beta chains appeared to be HLA-restricted, and the HLA associations seemed to be driven largely by CMV exposure. A further reported finding was that TCR beta sequences accurately predicted the HLA-A and HLA-B alleles for most subjects in the first cohort. When HLA alleles, especially DR and DQ, strongly co-occurred, TCR associations were difficult to assign to individual alleles. According to a later analysis, TCR association rates differed among HLA loci, with DRB1 alleles showing the most associated TCRs and HLA-C alleles showing the fewest. The only immune exposure information available for the cohort was CMV serostatus. Cytomegalovirus status was reported to be diagnosed by the classifier with high specificity and sensitivity in both the original and validation cohorts. In a later analysis, HLA-associated TCR beta chains showed more clonal expansion and lower generation probabilities than non-associated chains that were equally common. Roughly uniform sequencing depth across donors was assumed in presence/absence analyses, although this assumption may not hold. In vitro tests confirmed that a few of the cytomegalovirus-associated TCR beta chains recognize cytomegalovirus antigens. Because the 87-base-pair reads could not distinguish some IMGT-functional V segments, including TRBV6-2 and TRBV6-3, those segments were excluded. Linkage disequilibrium might explain the correlated functional status among segregating V segments, but an unknown experimental factor could not be excluded. In an earlier analysis of some 550 of the donors, most TCR beta V segments were observed in productive rearrangements about 90% or about 30% of the time, broadly matching IMGT annotations.

About this clone: Its antigen remains unidentified. Base qualities were left out, and no much larger clone turns up one base away.

The protocol used for the library was the immunoSEQ multiplex PCR assay. A mixture of 60 forward primers for TCR Vbeta segments and 13 reverse primers for TCR Jbeta segments was used in the multiplex PCR. The CDR3 region of rearranged TCR beta genes was amplified from genomic DNA by a multiplex PCR assay. On the Illumina HiSeq System, the amplified TCR beta libraries were sequenced as 87-base-pair reads. On the study's bioinformatics: A later analysis tallied 75 million to 85 million unique TCR beta chains across the approximately 670 repertoires, and roughly 11 million of those chains were shared by two or more donors. Raw reads were error-corrected and collapsed into unique sequences by a nearest-neighbor algorithm in which closely related sequences were merged to remove PCR and sequencing errors. Alignment of CDR3 sequences to IMGT reference sequences was used to assign V, D and J gene segments. Each retained sequence needed at least a six-nucleotide match to both a V gene segment and a J gene segment. Rearrangements were called productive when the CDR3 lacked stop codons and stayed in frame with V and J; all others were non-productive. CDR3 was defined according to IMGT convention as the region running from the second conserved V-encoded cysteine to the conserved J-encoded phenylalanine. Sequences without an unambiguous match to a single V gene segment were excluded from the earlier analysis of about 630 of the donors. In an earlier analysis of a few hundred of the donors, a V segment was called functional when productive rearrangements were above 56.7%, and segregating when the standard deviation between donors exceeded 5%. A statistical classification framework was developed to diagnose cytomegalovirus status using the catalog of TCR beta chain sequences. V and J gene assignment, in a later analysis, came from comparing TCR nucleotide sequences with IMGT/GENE-DB human TR gene sequences. Using the TCRdist pipeline, a later analysis assigned CDR3 sequences along with most-parsimonious VDJ recombination scenarios. In a later analysis, every TCR beta chain was defined by the combination of its CDR3 amino acid sequence and its V-gene family, and reads without a unique V-gene family were dropped. A later analysis removed 592 highly shared, low-generation-probability nucleotide sequences to deal with suspected cross-contamination and a sequencing artifact. In a later analysis, a clonal expansion index for each public chain was calculated from normalized within-repertoire ranks of inferred template counts. Generation probabilities in a later analysis came from a VDJ recombination model fitted to out-of-frame rearrangements, and those results were checked against IGoR. A later analysis scored TCR-TCR, TCR-HLA and TCR-CMV co-occurrence with hypergeometric tests, applying a repertoire-size bias correction to TCR pairs. In a later analysis, false discovery rates were estimated by permuting HLA or CMV assignments 20 times. In a later analysis, co-occurring TCRs were grouped with DBSCAN, and TCRdist sequence similarity was added when clustering was performed within HLA-allele-positive subsets. Repertoires with fewer than 30,000 or more than 120,000 public chains, plus five repertoires with anomalous nucleotide sharing, were excluded from co-occurrence clustering. This immuneACCESS table, as held by TCRdb, lists in-frame sequences with V and J called but not all clones. Of the missing ones, under half trace to an unresolved V gene in checked studies; the others have no known cause. That table gives V, J and clone size, and the DNA gave D and trimming. The sample records roughly 97,000 clones, roughly three quarters of which are singletons. The ten largest clones capture around 1.5% of the sample.

The cohort was made up of around 720 healthy bone marrow donors. At the time of sampling, every cohort member was nominally healthy, though immune exposures that went unrecorded were likely present. The donor tested CMV seronegative, placing the donor among the 300 to 400 seronegative members of the cohort. A peripheral blood sample was collected from each donor, and TCR beta sequencing was performed on peripheral blood mononuclear cells. The Qiagen DNeasy Blood Extraction Kit was used to extract genomic DNA from the blood cell samples. Reading from cysteine to phenylalanine, the CDR3 counts 15 amino acids. The kept DNA is CDR3 alone, 45 bases in frame from the first base. Sequences GTSNPN (CDR1) and SVGIG (CDR2) are obtained from the germline V gene (reference sequence). Trimming accounts for 0 bases at V and 3 bases at J, while the number of junction bases matched to no gene is 5.

This chain is built from TRBV30 and TRBJ2-7; TRBD2 fits 10 bases in the junction. The sample taken for sequencing was PBMCs. The sequence was collected from a woman between 40 and 50 years old in good health and CMV-seronegative. The DNA sequence is as follows: TGTGCCTGGAGTGTTGGCCTAGCGGGAGTCTACGAGCAGTACTTC. It encodes CAWSVGLAGVYEQYF.